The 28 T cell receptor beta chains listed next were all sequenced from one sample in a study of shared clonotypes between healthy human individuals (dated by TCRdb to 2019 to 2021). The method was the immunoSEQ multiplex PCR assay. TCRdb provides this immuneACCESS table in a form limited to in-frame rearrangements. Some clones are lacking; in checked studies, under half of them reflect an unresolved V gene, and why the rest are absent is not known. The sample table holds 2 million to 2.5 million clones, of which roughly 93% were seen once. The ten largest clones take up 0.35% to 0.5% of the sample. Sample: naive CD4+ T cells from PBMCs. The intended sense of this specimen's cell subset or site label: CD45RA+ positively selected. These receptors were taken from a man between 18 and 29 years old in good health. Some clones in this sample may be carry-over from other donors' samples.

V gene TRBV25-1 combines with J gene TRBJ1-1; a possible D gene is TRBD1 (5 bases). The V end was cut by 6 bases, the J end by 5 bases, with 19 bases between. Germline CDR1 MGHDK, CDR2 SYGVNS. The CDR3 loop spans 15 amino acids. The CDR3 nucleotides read TGTGCCAGCAGGCTGCCGGGGGGGAAGGGGACTGAAGCTTTCTTT. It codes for CASRLPGGKGTEAFF.

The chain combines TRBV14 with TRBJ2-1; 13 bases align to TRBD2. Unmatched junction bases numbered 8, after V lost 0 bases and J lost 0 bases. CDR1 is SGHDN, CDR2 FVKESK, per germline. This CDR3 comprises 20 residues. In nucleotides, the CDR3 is TGTGCCAGCAGCCAAGATTTGGGACTAGCGGGATGGAGCTCCTACAATGAGCAGTTCTTC. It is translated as CASSQDLGLAGWSSYNEQFF.

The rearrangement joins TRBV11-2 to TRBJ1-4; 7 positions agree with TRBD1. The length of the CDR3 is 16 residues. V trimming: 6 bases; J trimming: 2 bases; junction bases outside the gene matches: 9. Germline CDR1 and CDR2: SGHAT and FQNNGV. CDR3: CASRGHPGQTNEKLFF. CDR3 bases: TGTGCCAGCAGGGGCCATCCGGGACAGACTAATGAAAAACTGTTTTTT.

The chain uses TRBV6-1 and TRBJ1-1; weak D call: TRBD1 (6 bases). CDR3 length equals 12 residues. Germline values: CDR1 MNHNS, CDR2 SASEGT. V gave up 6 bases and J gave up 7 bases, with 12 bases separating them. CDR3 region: CASSAGALEAFF. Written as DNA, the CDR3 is TGTGCCAGCAGCGCAGGGGCCCTTGAAGCTTTCTTT.

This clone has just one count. CDR3 DNA sequence: TGTGCCAGCAGCGTAGGCGGGAGCCGCTACAATGAGCAGTTCTTC. Protein: CASSVGGSRYNEQFF. The J gene is TRBJ2-1, the V gene TRBV9; 7 bases match TRBD2. Germline V gives CDR1 SGDLS, CDR2 YYNGEE. The V segment lost 0 bases and the J segment 3 bases; nucleotides outside the gene matches: 3. The CDR3 covers 15 residues.

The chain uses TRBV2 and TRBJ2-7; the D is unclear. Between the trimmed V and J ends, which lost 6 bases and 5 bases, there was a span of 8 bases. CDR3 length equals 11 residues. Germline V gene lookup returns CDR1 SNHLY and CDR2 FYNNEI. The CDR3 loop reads CASSYQDEQYF. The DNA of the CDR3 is TGTGCCAGCAGCTACCAAGACGAGCAGTACTTC.

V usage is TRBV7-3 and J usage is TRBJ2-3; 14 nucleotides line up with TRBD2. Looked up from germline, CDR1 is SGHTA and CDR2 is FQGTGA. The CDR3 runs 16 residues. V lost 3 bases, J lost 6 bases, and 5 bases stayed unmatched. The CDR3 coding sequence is TGTGCCAGCAGCTTGACTAGCGGGAGGGCCAGGGATACGCAGTATTTT. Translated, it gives CASSLTSGRARDTQYF.

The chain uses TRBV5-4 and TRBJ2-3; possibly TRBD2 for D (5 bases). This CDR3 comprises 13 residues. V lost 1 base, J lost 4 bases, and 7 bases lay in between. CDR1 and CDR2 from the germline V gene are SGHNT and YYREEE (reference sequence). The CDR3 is CASSLRGPDTQYF. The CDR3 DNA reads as TGTGCCAGCAGCTTGAGAGGGCCAGATACGCAGTATTTT.

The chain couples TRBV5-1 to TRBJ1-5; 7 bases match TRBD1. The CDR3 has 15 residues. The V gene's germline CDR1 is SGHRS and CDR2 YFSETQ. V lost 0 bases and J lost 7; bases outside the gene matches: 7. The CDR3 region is CASSLEGTASQPQHF. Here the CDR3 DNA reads TGCGCCAGCAGCTTGGAAGGGACAGCTAGCCAGCCCCAGCATTTT.

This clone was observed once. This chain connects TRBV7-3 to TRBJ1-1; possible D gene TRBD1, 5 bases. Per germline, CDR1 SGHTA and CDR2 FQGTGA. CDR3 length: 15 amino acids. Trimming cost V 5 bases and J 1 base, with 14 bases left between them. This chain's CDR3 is CASSPSLDRNTEAFF. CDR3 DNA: TGTGCCAGCAGCCCATCCCTAGACAGGAACACTGAAGCTTTCTTT. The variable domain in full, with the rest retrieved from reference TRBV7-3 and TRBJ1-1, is GAGVSQTPSNKVTEKGKYVELRCDPISGHTALYWYRQSLGQGPEFLIYFQGTGAADDSGLPNDRFFAVRPEGSVSTLKIQRTERGDSAVYLCASSPSLDRNTEAFFGQGTRLTVV.

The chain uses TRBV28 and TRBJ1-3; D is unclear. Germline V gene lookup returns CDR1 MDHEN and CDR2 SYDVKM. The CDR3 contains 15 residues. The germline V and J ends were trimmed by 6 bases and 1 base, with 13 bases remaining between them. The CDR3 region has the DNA TGTGCCAGCAGCATGCGTGGGGTATCTGGAAACACCATATATTTT. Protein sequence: CASSMRGVSGNTIYF.

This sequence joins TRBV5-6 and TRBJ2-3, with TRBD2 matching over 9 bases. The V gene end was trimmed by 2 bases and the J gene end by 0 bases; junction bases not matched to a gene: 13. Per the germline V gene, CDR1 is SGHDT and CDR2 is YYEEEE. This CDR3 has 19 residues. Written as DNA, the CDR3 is TGTGCCAGCAGCTTAGTTGGGGCTCGACTAGCGGAAAGCACAGATACGCAGTATTTT. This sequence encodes CASSLVGARLAESTDTQYF.

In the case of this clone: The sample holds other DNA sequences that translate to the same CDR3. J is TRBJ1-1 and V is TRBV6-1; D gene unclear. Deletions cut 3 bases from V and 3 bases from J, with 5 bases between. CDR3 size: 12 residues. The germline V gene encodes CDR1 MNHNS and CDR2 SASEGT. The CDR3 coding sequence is TGTGCCAGCAGTGATGTGTACACTGAAGCTTTCTTT. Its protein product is CASSDVYTEAFF.

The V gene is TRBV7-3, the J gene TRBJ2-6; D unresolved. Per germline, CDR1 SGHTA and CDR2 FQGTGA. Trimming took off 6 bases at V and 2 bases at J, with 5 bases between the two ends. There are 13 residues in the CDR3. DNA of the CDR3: TGTGCCAGCAGGTGGGCTGGGGCCAACGTCCTGACTTTC. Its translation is CASRWAGANVLTF. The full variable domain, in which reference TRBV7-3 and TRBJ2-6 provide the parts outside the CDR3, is GAGVSQTPSNKVTEKGKYVELRCDPISGHTALYWYRQSLGQGPEFLIYFQGTGAADDSGLPNDRFFAVRPEGSVSTLKIQRTERGDSAVYLCASRWAGANVLTFGAGSRLTVL.

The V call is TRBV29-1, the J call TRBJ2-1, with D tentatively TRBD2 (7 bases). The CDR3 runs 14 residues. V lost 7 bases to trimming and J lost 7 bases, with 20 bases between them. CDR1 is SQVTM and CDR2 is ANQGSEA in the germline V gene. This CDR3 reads CSARGLPRGNEQFF. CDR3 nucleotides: TGCAGCGCCCGGGGACTACCCAGGGGAAATGAGCAGTTCTTC.

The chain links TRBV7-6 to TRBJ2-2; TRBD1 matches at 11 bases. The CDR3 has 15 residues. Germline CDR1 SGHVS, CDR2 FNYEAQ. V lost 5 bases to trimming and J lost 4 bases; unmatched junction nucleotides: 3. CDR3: CASSPGTGGTGELFF. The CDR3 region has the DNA TGTGCCAGCAGCCCGGGGACAGGGGGCACCGGGGAGCTGTTTTTT.

CDR3 amino acids: CASSLNLGQAYEQYF. The CDR3 DNA sequence: TGTGCCAGCAGCCTGAATCTAGGACAGGCCTACGAGCAGTACTTC. The chain couples TRBV5-8 to TRBJ2-7, with 7 bases lining up with TRBD1. Germline V lookup: CDR1 SGHTS, CDR2 YDEGEE. With 4 bases clipped from V and 2 bases from J, the junction kept 9 bases outside the gene matches. The CDR3 loop spans 15 amino acids.

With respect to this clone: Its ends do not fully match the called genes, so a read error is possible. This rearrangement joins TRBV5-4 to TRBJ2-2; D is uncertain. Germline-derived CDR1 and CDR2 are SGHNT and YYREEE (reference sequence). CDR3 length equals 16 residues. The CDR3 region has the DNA TGTGCCAGCGGCTTGGCCCTAGTAGGGAACACCGGGGAGCTGTTTTTT. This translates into CASGLALVGNTGELFF.

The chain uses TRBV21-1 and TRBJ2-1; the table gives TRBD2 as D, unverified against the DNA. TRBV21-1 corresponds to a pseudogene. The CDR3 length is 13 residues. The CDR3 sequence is CASSKAGGNEQFF. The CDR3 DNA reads TGTGCCAGCAGCAAAGCGGGAGGGAATGAGCAGTTCTTC.

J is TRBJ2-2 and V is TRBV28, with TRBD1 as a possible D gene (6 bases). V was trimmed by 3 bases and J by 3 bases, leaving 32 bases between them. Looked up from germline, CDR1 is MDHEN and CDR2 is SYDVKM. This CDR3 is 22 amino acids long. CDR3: CASSLFYFSALGGFTDTGELFF. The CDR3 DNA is TGTGCCAGCAGTTTGTTCTATTTTTCGGCACTAGGGGGATTTACGGACACCGGGGAGCTGTTTTTT.

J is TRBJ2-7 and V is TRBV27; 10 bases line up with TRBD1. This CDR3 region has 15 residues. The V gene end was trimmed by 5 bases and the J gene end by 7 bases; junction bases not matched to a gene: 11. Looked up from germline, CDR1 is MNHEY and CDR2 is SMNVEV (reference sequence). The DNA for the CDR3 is TGTGCCAGCAGTCCGAGACAGGGGGCATCGTGGGAGCAGTACTTC. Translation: CASSPRQGASWEQYF.

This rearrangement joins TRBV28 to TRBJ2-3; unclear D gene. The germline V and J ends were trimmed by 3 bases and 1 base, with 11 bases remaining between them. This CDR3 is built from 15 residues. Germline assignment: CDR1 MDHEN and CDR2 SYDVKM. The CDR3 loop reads CASSFRIRGTDTQYF. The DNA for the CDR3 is TGTGCCAGCAGTTTCCGCATAAGGGGCACAGATACGCAGTATTTT.

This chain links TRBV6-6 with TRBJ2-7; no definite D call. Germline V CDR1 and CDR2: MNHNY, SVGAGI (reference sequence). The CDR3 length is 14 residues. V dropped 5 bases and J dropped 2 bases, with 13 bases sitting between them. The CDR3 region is CASSPAGLPYEQYF. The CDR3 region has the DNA TGTGCCAGCAGTCCAGCAGGCTTACCCTACGAGCAGTACTTC.

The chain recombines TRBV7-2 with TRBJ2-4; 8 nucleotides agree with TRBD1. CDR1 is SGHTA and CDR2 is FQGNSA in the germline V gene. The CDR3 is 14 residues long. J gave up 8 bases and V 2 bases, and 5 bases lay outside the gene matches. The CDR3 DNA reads TGTGCCAGCAGCTTATTGCAGGGGGCGGACATTCAGTACTTC. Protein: CASSLLQGADIQYF.

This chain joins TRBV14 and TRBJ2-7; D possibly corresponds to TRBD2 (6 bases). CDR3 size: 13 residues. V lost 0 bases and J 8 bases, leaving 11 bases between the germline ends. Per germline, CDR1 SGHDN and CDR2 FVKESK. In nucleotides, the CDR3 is TGTGCCAGCAGCCAAGATATGGGACTGCAGCAGTACTTC. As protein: CASSQDMGLQQYF.

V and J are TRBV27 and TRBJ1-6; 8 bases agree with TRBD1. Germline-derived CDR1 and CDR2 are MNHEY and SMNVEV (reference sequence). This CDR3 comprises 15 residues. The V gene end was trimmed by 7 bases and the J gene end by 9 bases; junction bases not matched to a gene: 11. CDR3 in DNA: TGTGCCAGCAAGATGACAGGGGAGGATGCTTCACCCCTCCACTTT. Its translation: CASKMTGEDASPLHF.

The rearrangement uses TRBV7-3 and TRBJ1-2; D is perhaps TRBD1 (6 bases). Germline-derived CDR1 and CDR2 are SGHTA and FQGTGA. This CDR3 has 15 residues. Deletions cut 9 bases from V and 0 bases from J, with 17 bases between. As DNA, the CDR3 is TGTGCCAGTGCAGACAGGTCGGATGCTAACTATGGCTACACCTTC. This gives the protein CASADRSDANYGYTF.

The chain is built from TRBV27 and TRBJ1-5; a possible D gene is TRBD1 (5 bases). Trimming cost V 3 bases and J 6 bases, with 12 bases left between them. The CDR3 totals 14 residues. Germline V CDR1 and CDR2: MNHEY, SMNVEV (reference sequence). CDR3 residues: CASSFGQGGQPQHF. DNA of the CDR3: TGTGCCAGCAGTTTCGGCCAGGGCGGTCAGCCCCAGCATTTT.